There are many counts of the clone carrying this TCR beta chain. Its antigen is not known. Time point reported: longitudinal time-point 3. These data come from a study of neurological immune-mediated disorders. About the research overall: Disease course was recorded as relapsing-remitting for about 31 and secondary progressive for about 9% of the roughly 35 multiple sclerosis patients. The study's findings and limits: The greatest TCR clonal expansion appeared in HTLV-1-associated myelopathy and the smallest, falling below healthy controls, in multiple sclerosis.

As for the cDNA, it was generated by 5'RACE with 10-nucleotide random UMIs. Sequencing of 15-18 subjects in each run yielded over 190 million TCR-beta sequences. TCRdb redid the calling of the 5' RACE reads with MiXCR, one entry per CDR3 protein. The sample contains some 89,000 distinct CDR3 sequences, around 4% of which appear only once. This CDR3 has 16 amino acids. Trimming left V 5 bases short and J 1 base short, with 15 bases between. Germline-derived CDR1 and CDR2 are MDHEN and SYDVKM. The receptor was isolated from a woman aged 55-70 years with multiple sclerosis. The rearrangement links TRBV28 to TRBJ1-5; D call uncertain. Specimen: PBMCs. CDR3 loop: CASSPSGLGSNQPQHF. DNA of the CDR3: TGTGCCAGCAGTCCCTCAGGTCTAGGCAGCAATCAGCCCCAGCATTTT.